This T cell receptor beta chain was found in a study of blood T cell repertoires in COVID-19. Overall study context: Spain, Italy and the United States supplied samples that represented acute and convalescent COVID-19. T cells, B-cell-depleted T cells, or PBMCs provided the cDNA or gDNA that served as material.

Germline V gives CDR1 MNHEY, CDR2 SMNVEV (reference sequence). CDR3 size: 17 residues. V lost 3 bases, J lost 2 bases, and 18 bases lay in between. Per the original methods: Amplification of reference gene primers provided the estimated nucleated cell counts. Sequenced by immunoSEQ multiplex PCR; TCRdb stores in-frame clones only, minus some. The DNA was the basis for D and trimming; V, J and clone size are from that table. The table records roughly 30,000 clones, roughly nine tenths of them present only once. Sequencing input: peripheral blood. The chain couples TRBV27 to TRBJ2-3; D might be TRBD2 (5 bases). The receptor's source is a man in his 60s with acute or convalescent COVID-19. The CDR3 reads CASSLNGGRHDTDTQYF. The CDR3 bases are TGTGCCAGCAGTTTGAATGGAGGACGCCACGACACAGATACGCAGTATTTT.